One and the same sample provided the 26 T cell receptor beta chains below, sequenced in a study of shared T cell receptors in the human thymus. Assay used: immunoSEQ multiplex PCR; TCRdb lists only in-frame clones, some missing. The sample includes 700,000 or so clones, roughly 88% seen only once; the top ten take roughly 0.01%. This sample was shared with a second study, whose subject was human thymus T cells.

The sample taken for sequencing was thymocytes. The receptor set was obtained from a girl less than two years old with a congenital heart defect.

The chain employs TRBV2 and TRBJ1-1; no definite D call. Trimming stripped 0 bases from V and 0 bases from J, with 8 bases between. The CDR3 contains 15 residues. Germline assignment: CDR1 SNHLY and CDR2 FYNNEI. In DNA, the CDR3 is TGTGCCAGCAGTGAAGCTACAGATTTGAACACTGAAGCTTTCTTT. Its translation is CASSEATDLNTEAFF.

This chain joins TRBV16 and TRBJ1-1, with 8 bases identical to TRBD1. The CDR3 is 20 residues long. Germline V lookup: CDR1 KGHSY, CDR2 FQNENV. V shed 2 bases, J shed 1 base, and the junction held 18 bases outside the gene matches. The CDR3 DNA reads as TGTGCCAGCAGCCAACCACCCCAGGACCTGACAGGGGTACGGAACACTGAAGCTTTCTTT. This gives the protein CASSQPPQDLTGVRNTEAFF.

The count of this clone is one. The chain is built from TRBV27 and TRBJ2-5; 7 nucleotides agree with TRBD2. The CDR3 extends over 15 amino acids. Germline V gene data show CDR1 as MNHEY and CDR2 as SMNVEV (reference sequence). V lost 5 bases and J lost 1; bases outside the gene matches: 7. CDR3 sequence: CASSRTGLTQETQYF. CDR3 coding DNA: TGTGCCAGCAGTCGGACGGGACTAACCCAAGAGACCCAGTACTTC.

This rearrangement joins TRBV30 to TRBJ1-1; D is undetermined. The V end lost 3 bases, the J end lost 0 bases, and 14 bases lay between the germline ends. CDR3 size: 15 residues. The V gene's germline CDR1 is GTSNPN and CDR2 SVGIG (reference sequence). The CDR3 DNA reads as TGTGCCTGGAGGTCCGAGGGAGGGATGAACACTGAAGCTTTCTTT. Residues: CAWRSEGGMNTEAFF.

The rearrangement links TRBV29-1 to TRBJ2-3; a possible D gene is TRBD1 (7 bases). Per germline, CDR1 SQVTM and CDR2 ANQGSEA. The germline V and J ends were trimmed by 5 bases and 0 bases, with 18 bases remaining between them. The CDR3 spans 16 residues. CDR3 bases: TGCAGCGTTAGGGGCGGGGACAGCTTGAGCACAGATACGCAGTATTTT. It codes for CSVRGGDSLSTDTQYF.

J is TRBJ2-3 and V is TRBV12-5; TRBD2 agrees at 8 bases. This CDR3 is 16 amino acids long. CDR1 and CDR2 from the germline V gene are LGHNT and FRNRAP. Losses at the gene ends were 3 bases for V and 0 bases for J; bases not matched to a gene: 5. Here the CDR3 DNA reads TGTGCTAGTGGTTTTCTAGCGGGCTCTAGCACAGATACGCAGTATTTT. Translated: CASGFLAGSSTDTQYF.

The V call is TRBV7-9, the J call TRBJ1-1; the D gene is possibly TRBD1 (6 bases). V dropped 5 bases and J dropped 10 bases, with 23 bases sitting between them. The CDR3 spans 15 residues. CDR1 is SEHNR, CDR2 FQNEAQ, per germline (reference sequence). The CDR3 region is CASSPTWSGDIGAFF. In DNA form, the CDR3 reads TGTGCCAGCAGCCCGACCTGGTCAGGGGATATAGGAGCTTTCTTT.

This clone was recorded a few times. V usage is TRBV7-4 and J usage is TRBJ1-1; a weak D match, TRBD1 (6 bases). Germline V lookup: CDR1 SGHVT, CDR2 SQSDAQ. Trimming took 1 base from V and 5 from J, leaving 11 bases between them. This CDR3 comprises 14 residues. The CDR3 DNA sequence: TGTGCCAGCAGCTTAGAGGGGGAAGAGACTGAAGCTTTCTTT. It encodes CASSLEGEETEAFF.

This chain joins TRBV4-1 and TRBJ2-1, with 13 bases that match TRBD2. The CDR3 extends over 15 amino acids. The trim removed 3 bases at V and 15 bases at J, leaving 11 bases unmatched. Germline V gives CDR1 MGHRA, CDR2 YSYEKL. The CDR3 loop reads CASSQRGTSGDMVFF. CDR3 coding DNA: TGCGCCAGCAGCCAGAGGGGGACTAGCGGGGATATGGTGTTCTTC.

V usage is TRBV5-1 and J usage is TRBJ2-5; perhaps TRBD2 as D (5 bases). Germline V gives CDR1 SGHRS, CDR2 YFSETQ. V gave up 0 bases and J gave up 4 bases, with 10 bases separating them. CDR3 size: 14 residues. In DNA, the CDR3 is TGCGCCAGCAGCTTGGTACCCGCGGGAGAGACCCAGTACTTC. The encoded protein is CASSLVPAGETQYF.

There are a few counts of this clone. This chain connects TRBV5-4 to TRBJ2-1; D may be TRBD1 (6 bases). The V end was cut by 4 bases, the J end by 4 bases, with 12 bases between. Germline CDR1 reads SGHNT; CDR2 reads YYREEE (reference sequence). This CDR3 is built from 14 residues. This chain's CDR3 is CASSPWTAYNEQFF. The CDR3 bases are TGTGCCAGCAGCCCGTGGACAGCATACAATGAGCAGTTCTTC.

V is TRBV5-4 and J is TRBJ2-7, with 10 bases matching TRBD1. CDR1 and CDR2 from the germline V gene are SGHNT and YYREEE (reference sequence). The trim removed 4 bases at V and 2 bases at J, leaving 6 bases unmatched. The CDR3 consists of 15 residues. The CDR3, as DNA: TGTGCCAGCAGCGGAGGGGACAGGGGACCCTACGAGCAGTACTTC. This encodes CASSGGDRGPYEQYF.

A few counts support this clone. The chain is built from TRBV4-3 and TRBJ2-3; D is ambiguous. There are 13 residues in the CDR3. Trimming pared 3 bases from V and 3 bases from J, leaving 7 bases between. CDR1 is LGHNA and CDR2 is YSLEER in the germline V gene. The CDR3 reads CASSQLQTDTQYF. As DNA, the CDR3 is TGCGCCAGCAGCCAGCTCCAGACAGATACGCAGTATTTT.

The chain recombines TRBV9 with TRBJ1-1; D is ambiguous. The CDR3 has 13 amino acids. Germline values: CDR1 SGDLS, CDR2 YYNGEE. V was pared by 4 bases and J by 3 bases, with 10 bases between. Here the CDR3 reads CASSLTEDTEAFF. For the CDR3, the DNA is TGTGCCAGCAGCCTCACAGAAGACACTGAAGCTTTCTTT.

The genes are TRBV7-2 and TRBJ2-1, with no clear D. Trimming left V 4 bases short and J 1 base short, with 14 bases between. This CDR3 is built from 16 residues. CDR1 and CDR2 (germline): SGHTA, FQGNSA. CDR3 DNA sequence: TGTGCCAGCAGCTCAAGCCCGGGTTGGTCCTACAATGAGCAGTTCTTC. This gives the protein CASSSSPGWSYNEQFF.

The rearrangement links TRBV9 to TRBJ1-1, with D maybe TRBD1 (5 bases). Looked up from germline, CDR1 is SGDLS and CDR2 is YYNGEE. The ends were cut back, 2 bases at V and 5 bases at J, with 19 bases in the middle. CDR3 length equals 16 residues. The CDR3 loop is CASSVGDWGVGTEAFF. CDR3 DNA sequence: TGTGCCAGCAGCGTGGGTGATTGGGGGGTCGGGACTGAAGCTTTCTTT.

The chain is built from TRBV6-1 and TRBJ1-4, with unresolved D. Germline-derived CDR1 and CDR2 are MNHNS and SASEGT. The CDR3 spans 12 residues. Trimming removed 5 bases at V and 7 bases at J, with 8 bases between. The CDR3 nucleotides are TGTGCCAGCAGTCGACCGGGTGAAAAACTGTTTTTT. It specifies CASSRPGEKLFF.

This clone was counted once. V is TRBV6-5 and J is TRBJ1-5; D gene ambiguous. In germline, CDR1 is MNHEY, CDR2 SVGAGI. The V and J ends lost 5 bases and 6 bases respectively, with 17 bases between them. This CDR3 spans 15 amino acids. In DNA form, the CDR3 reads TGTGCCAGCAGTCCTACTACTCTTTTGGGTCAGCCCCAGCATTTT. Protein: CASSPTTLLGQPQHF.

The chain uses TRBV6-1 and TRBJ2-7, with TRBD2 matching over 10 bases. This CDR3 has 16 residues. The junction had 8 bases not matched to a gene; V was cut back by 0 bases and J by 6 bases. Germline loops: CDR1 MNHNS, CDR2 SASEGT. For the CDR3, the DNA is TGTGCCAGCAGTGAAGCGAAACTAGCGGGGAGGTGCGAGCAGTACTTC. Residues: CASSEAKLAGRCEQYF.

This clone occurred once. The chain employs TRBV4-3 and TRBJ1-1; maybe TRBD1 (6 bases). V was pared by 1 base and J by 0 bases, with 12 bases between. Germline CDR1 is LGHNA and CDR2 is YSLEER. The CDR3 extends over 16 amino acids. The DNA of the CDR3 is TGCGCCAGCAGCCAAGTTGAGGACAGAGTGAACACTGAAGCTTTCTTT. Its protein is CASSQVEDRVNTEAFF.

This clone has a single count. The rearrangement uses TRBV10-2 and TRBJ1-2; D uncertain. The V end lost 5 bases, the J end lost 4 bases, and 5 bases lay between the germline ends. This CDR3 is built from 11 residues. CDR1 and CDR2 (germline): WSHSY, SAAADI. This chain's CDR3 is CASSLGYGYTF. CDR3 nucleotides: TGCGCCAGCAGTCTCGGCTATGGCTACACCTTC.

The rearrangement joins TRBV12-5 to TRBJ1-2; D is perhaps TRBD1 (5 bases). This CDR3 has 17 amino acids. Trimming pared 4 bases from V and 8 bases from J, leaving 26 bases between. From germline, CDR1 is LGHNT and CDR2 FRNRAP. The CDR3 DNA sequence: TGTGCTAGTGGTTCGGCCGTGAAGGGGAGGGTTCAGGAAGGCTACACCTTC. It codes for CASGSAVKGRVQEGYTF.

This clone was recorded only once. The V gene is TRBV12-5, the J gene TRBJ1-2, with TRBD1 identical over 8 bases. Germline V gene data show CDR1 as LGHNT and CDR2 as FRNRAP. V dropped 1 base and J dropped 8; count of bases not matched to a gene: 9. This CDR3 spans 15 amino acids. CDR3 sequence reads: CASGLETGEEEGYTF. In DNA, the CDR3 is TGTGCTAGTGGTTTGGAGACAGGGGAAGAGGAGGGCTACACCTTC.

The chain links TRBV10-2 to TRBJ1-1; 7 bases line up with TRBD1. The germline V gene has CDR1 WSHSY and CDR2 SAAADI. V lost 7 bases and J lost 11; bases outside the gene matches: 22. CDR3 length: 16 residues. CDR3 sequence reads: CASTKGRHQGTRGAFF. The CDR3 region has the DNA TGCGCCAGCACAAAAGGACGACACCAGGGGACCAGGGGGGCTTTCTTT.

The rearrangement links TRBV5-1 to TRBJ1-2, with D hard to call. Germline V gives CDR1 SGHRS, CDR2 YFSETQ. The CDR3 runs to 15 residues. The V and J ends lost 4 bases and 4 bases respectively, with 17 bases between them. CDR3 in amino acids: CASSPEGGRFYGYTF. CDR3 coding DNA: TGCGCCAGCAGCCCCGAGGGAGGACGATTCTATGGCTACACCTTC.

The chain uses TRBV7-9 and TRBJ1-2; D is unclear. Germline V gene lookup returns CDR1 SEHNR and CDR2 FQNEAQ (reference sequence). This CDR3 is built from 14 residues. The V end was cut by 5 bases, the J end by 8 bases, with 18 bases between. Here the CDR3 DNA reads TGTGCCAGCAGCCCAAACAGTCCATTTGGAGGCTACACCTTC. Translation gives CASSPNSPFGGYTF.